Listed below are T cell receptor beta chains from one sample, sequenced in a study of T cell clones after liver transplantation. For these TCRs, the target antigens are not known. Libraries were prepared by immunoSEQ multiplex PCR; TCRdb keeps only in-frame clonotypes and omits some of them. The sample consists of about 5,800 clones, just over 30% of them appearing once. Sequenced material: CD4+ T cells from cultured PBMCs. All receptors derive from a human patient who received a liver transplant. Part of the T cell pool may stem from the graft donor. Both conserved end residues are part of each CDR3. Each record gives: V gene, CDR3 protein.

TRBV6-8,CASRRNTGELFF
TRBV7-2,CASSLPTSGVETQYF
TRBV5-1,CASSLVVGGELFF
TRBV5-4,CASSFRGELRGELFF
TRBV11-2,CASSLDGYQPTYEQYF
TRBV28,CASSQGQGTNEKLFF
TRBV2,CASQNQGLSNQPQHF
TRBV15,CATSREVVQQNSYEQYF
TRBV6-5,CASSYSRVGSGNTIYF
TRBV6-5,CASSPGTGESDTQYF
TRBV10-3,CAIRRSSGGYNEQFF
TRBV29-1,CSVEDRGGEQYF
TRBV28,CASRGTPNGMNKFF
TRBV19,CASRGQGARLGYEQYF
TRBV6-5,CASSVLPSYEQYF
TRBV5-6,CASSLTGIEETQYF
TRBV7-2,CASSLAGELFF
TRBV14,CASHDPRRTYSNQPQHF
TRBV29-1,CSVRDSDLYGYTF
TRBV7-8,CASSLVREGTQYF
TRBV6-6,CASSEQGSYGYTF
TRBV30,CAWMPSSYEQYF
TRBV30,CAWTRGGEQYF
TRBV9,CASSVGPTDTQYF
TRBV6-6,CASRESGRAGDTQYF
TRBV2,CASSALGSGLYNEQFF
TRBV2,CASTREGNTGELFF
TRBV5-6,CASTYRGPGETQYF
TRBV18,CASSPGERSYGYTF
TRBV28,CASSRVSTEAFF
TRBV7-9,CASSLEGASNQPQHF
TRBV2,CASNRAGGEQFF
TRBV7-9,CASSLTDVQETQYF
TRBV14,CASSQVIRAGNTIYF
TRBV6-6,CASRQTSGELFF
TRBV11-2,CASSRDRGHYEQYF
TRBV6-5,CASTLGGPNTGELFF
TRBV28,CASSWGQDFTDTQYF
TRBV6-1,CASSQDLIGYTF
TRBV21-1,CASSKVGQGVVGVETQYF
TRBV6-5,CASGIGIVSNYGYTF
TRBV5-3,CARSLDGGFTDTQYF
TRBV28,CASSFSLAGLTYEQYF
TRBV7-9,CASSPTAGGVNQPQHF
TRBV4-3,CASSQDPGAYNEQFF
TRBV7-4,CASSKDRGRSGANVLTF
TRBV2,CASTETRGGYTF
TRBV27,CASSLRTLTPYNEQFF
TRBV11-3,CASSFGLAGDSDTQYF
TRBV11-3,CASSFGRGENTEAFF
TRBV7-2,CASSRSGSTADTQYF